This T cell receptor beta chain was retrieved from a study of long-term antiretroviral therapy in people with HIV. Overall study context: The oldest specimens predate the 2015 immediate-ART recommendation by about a decade.

Concerning this clone itself: As yet, its antigen is unknown.

Whole-study findings and limits: Clonal expansions arising prior to ART prevailed in the repertoire at every time point.

Everyone in the study who had HIV was treated in the United States. This CDR3 is built from 16 residues. Trimming at V came to 0 bases and at J to 7 bases, leaving 8 bases not matched to a gene. In germline, CDR1 is SGHAT, CDR2 FQNNGV. Version v3.0 of the immunoSEQ assay ran at survey level. Using immunoSEQ multiplex PCR, the repertoire was profiled, and TCRdb retains in-frame clones only, with some absent. In the table there are tens of thousands of clones, about 85% of which are singletons. The chain joins TRBV11-2 to TRBJ1-2; 10 positions match TRBD1. The source of this sequence is a man aged 40-49 years with HIV. The specimen was unsorted PBMCs, collected about 5 years after starting antiretroviral therapy. CDR3 sequence (DNA): TGTGCCAGCAGCTTAGACCTGACAGGGGGCTGGGGTGGCTACACCTTC. It codes for CASSLDLTGGWGGYTF.